This paragraph reports one T cell receptor (beta chain). Its specificity is not known. This sample stems from a study of T cell repertoires in cytomegalovirus infection. Study details: Peptides in the study included HLA-C-restricted and HLA-B-restricted CMV epitopes. Public TCR beta signatures marked donors with CMV infection and the matching HLA.

One entry per CDR3 protein, called by TCRdb with MiXCR from the reads. This sample has roughly 120,000 distinct CDR3 sequences; less than 30% occur once, and the top ten carry about 81%. Study-wide points: Totalled public TCR beta family frequency picked out people who carried CMV plus the relevant HLA. HLA-C-restricted CMV-specific TCR beta clonotypes prevailed in the ex vivo response.

The CDR3 spans 14 residues. CDR1 and CDR2 from the germline V gene are GTSNPN and SVGIG (reference sequence). The V end was cut by 3 bases, the J end by 1 base, with 12 bases between. The TCR sequence derives from a human donor in good health (CMV status not recorded). Some clones in this sample may be carry-over from other donors' samples. The sequencing here drew on CD8+ T cells from cultured PBMCs, taken from culture after CMV antigen stimulation. The chain has TRBV30 and TRBJ1-1; tentative D call: TRBD1 (5 bases). The CDR3 DNA reads TGTGCCTGGAGGTCAGGGATTGGGAACACTGAAGCTTTCTTT. Protein product: CAWRSGIGNTEAFF.